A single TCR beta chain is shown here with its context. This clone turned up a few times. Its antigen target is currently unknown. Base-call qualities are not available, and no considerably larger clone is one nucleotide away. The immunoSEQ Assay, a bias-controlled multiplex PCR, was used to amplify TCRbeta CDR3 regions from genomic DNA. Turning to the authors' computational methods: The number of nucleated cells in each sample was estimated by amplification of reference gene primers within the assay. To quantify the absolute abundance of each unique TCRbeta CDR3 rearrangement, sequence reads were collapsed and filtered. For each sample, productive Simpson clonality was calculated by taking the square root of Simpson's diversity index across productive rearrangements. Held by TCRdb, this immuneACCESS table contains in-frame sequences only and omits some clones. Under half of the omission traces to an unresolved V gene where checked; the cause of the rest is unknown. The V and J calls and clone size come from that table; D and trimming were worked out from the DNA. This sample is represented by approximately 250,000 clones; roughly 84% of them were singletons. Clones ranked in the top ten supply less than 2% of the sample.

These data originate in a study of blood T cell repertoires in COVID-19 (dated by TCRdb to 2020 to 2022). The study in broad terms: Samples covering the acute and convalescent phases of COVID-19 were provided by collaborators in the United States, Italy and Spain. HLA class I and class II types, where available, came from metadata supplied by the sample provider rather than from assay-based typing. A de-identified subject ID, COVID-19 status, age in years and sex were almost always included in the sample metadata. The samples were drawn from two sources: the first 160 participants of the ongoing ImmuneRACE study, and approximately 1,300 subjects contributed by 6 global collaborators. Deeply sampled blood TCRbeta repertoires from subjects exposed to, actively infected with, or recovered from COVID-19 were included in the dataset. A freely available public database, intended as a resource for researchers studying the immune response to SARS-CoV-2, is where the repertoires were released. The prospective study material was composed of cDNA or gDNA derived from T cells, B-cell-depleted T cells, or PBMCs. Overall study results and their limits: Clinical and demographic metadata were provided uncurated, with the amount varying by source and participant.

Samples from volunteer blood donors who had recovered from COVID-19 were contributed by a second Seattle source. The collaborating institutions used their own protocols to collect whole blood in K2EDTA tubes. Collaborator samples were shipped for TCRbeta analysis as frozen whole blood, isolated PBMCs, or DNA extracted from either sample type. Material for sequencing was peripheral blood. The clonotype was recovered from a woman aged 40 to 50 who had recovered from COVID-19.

The nucleotides are TGTGCCAGCAAGGGGTCAGGACGGATGAACACCGGGGAGCTGTTTTTT. Its translation is CASKGSGRMNTGELFF. Recombination linked TRBV6-4 to TRBJ2-2, and perhaps TRBD1 as D gene, on 5 matching bases. The V end loses 7 bases and the J end loses 1 base, and a stretch of 16 bases separates them. The germline V gene specifies MRHNA as CDR1 and SNTAGT as CDR2. From cysteine to phenylalanine, the CDR3 is 16 amino acids long. Only the CDR3 DNA stays, 48 bases, in frame from base 1.